Presented here are 17 T cell receptor beta chains from one specimen sequenced in a study of T-cell memory formation after mild COVID-19. Each CDR3 protein is one row after TCRdb ran MiXCR on the 5' RACE reads. The table lists a few hundred thousand distinct CDR3 sequences, about 17% of them singletons. Sequencing was carried out using PBMCs or a T cell subset sorted from them (not recorded which). These receptor sequences come from a man aged 18 to 29 who had mild COVID-19 (a few samples of this study predate the infection). Cell type and time point are not known.

V and J are TRBV5-1 and TRBJ1-6; D is unresolved. This CDR3 region has 14 residues. Germline V gene sequence: CDR1 SGHRS, CDR2 YFSETQ. V lost 0 bases, J lost 3 bases, and 4 bases lay in between. The DNA for the CDR3 is TGCGCCAGCAGCTTGGGGATCTATAATTCACCCCTCCACTTT. Translating it yields CASSLGIYNSPLHF.

A remark on this clonotype: This may come from a read error, since a much larger clone is one base off. DNA for the CDR3: TGTGCCTGGAGTGCACAGGGCGAACAGCCCCAGCATTTT. As protein: CAWSAQGEQPQHF. The chain links TRBV30 to TRBJ1-5, with D possibly TRBD1 on 6 matching bases. The CDR3 spans 13 residues. Germline V gene data show CDR1 as GTSNPN and CDR2 as SVGIG (reference sequence). V lost 1 base, J lost 7 bases, and 11 bases lay in between.

CDR3 nucleotides: TGTGCCAGCAGGGGCGGGGGGGCCGGCGAGCAGTACTTC. It codes for CASRGGGAGEQYF. The chain is built from TRBV12-3 or TRBV12-4 and TRBJ2-7, with TRBD2 matching over 9 bases. J gave up 6 bases and V 6 bases, and 6 bases lay outside the gene matches. This CDR3 comprises 13 residues.

This clonotype was counted at least ten times. This chain joins TRBV7-9 and TRBJ2-3; possible D gene TRBD2, 6 bases. The CDR3 has 16 amino acids. Trimming cost V 5 bases and J 1 base, with 16 bases left between them. Germline lookup yields CDR1 SEHNR and CDR2 FQNEAQ (reference sequence). CDR3 DNA sequence: TGTGCCAGCAGCCCCACGGGTCGCGGGGGCACAGATACGCAGTATTTT. This sequence encodes CASSPTGRGGTDTQYF. The whole variable domain, filled in from reference TRBV7-9 and TRBJ2-3, reads DTGVSQNPRHKITKRGQNVTFRCDPISEHNRLYWYRQTLGQGPEFLTYFQNEAQLEKSRLLSDRFSAERPKGSFSTLEIQRTEQGDSAMYLCASSPTGRGGTDTQYFGPGTRLTVL.

In its sample, this clonotype was seen many times. The CDR3 DNA reads TGCGCCAGCAGGGCGGTCCTAAATGAGCAGTTCTTC. This sequence encodes CASRAVLNEQFF. This chain joins TRBV5-1 and TRBJ2-1; no definite D call. The CDR3 sequence is 12 residues long. V lost 5 bases, J lost 7 bases, and 10 bases lay in between. Germline assignment: CDR1 SGHRS and CDR2 YFSETQ.

V and J are TRBV6-5 and TRBJ2-2; D not resolved. This CDR3 has 15 residues. In germline, CDR1 is MNHEY, CDR2 SVGAGI. The V end was cut by 4 bases, the J end by 0 bases, with 9 bases between. CDR3 sequence reads: CASSLQPPNTGELFF. CDR3 DNA sequence: TGTGCCAGCAGTTTGCAACCCCCGAACACCGGGGAGCTGTTTTTT.

The sample holds a few counts of this clonotype. The chain recombines TRBV7-9 with TRBJ1-1; D may be TRBD1 (5 bases). Germline V lookup: CDR1 SEHNR, CDR2 FQNEAQ (reference sequence). The CDR3 has 14 residues. V lost 0 bases, J lost 3 bases, and 8 bases lay in between. DNA of the CDR3: TGTGCCAGCAGCTTAGCTACAGGATACACTGAAGCTTTCTTT. Translated: CASSLATGYTEAFF.

The chain recombines TRBV6-6 with TRBJ2-5; D call uncertain. Germline values: CDR1 MNHNY, CDR2 SVGAGI (reference sequence). Trimming stripped 3 bases from V and 5 bases from J, with 4 bases between. This CDR3 comprises 11 residues. This CDR3 reads CASSYIETQYF. CDR3 DNA: TGTGCCAGCAGTTATATCGAGACCCAGTACTTC.

The table lists this clonotype with a few counts. The V gene is TRBV4-3, the J gene TRBJ2-5; D gene uncertain. Germline V gene data show CDR1 as LGHNA and CDR2 as YSLEER. The CDR3 length is 13 residues. The V end lost 0 bases, the J end lost 7 bases, and 9 bases lay between the germline ends. This CDR3 is CASSQDGMPTQYF. CDR3 in DNA: TGCGCCAGCAGCCAAGACGGTATGCCGACCCAGTACTTC.

This clonotype was seen more than once but under ten times. The chain links TRBV27 to TRBJ1-5; D is perhaps TRBD1 (5 bases). CDR1 MNHEY and CDR2 SMNVEV come from the germline V gene (reference sequence). V was cut by 5 bases and J by 2 bases, with 13 bases left in between. CDR3 length: 15 amino acids. CDR3 sequence reads: CASSPRVGGNQPQHF. The CDR3 DNA follows: TGTGCCAGCAGTCCCAGGGTAGGTGGCAATCAGCCCCAGCATTTT.

J is TRBJ2-7 and V is TRBV15; 8 positions match TRBD1. The CDR3 spans 15 residues. Per germline, CDR1 LNHNV and CDR2 YYDKDF (reference sequence). Trimming removed 1 base from V and 2 bases from J; junction bases left unmatched: 4. CDR3 protein: CATSRGHRGAYEQYF. In DNA form, the CDR3 reads TGTGCCACCAGCAGAGGTCACAGGGGGGCCTACGAGCAGTACTTC. Full variable domain (remainder filled in from reference TRBV15 and TRBJ2-7): DAMVIQNPRYQVTQFGKPVTLSCSQTLNHNVMYWYQQKSSQAPKLLFHYYDKDFNNEADTPDNFQSRRPNTSFCFLDIRSPGLGDTAMYLCATSRGHRGAYEQYFGPGTRLTVT.

This clonotype occurred a few times. The chain recombines TRBV1 with TRBJ2-1. TRBV1 is an annotated pseudogene. The CDR3 contains 15 residues. For the CDR3, the DNA is TGCACCAGCAGCCAACCCACCCGCTCCTACAATGAGCAGTTCTTC. Protein: CTSSQPTRSYNEQFF.

This chain links TRBV3-1 with TRBJ2-2; maybe TRBD1 (5 bases). Germline V gene lookup returns CDR1 LGHDT and CDR2 YNNKEL (reference sequence). V lost 4 bases, J lost 4 bases, and 13 bases lay in between. This CDR3 region has 15 residues. In DNA form, the CDR3 reads TGTGCCAGCAGCCTGGAATTCACAGGCACCGGGGAGCTGTTTTTT. Residues: CASSLEFTGTGELFF. The full variable domain, its missing parts supplied by reference TRBV3-1 and TRBJ2-2, is DTAVSQTPKYLVTQMGNDKSIKCEQNLGHDTMYWYKQDSKKFLKIMFSYNNKELIINETVPNRFSPKSPDKAHLNLHINSLELGDSAVYFCASSLEFTGTGELFFGEGSRLTVL.

Many counts were recorded for this clonotype. The chain has TRBV7-3 and TRBJ2-5; 8 bases line up with TRBD2. V lost 2 bases, J lost 5 bases, and 4 bases stayed unmatched. Germline lookup yields CDR1 SGHTA and CDR2 FQGTGA. The CDR3 covers 14 residues. The CDR3 sequence is CASSLRGGLETQYF. The CDR3 region has the DNA TGTGCCAGCAGCTTACGGGGGGGCCTGGAGACCCAGTACTTC.

The gene calls are TRBV7-2 and TRBJ1-3; D is undetermined. This CDR3 has 16 amino acids. Per germline, CDR1 SGHTA and CDR2 FQGNSA. The V gene lost 3 bases and the J gene lost 0 bases, with 12 bases spanning the gap. The CDR3 reads CASSFFGEDSGNTIYF. Written as DNA, the CDR3 is TGTGCCAGCAGCTTCTTTGGGGAAGACTCTGGAAACACCATATATTTT.

This clonotype has ten or more counts. The chain recombines TRBV6-5 with TRBJ1-2; D may be TRBD1 (5 bases). Germline V CDR1 and CDR2: MNHEY, SVGAGI. The V gene lost 5 bases and the J gene lost 3 bases, with 10 bases spanning the gap. The CDR3 extends over 13 amino acids. The CDR3 nucleotides are TGTGCCAGCAGTCGTGGGGCAGACTATGGCTACACCTTC. Protein product: CASSRGADYGYTF.

The chain's CDR3 is CASSLGGGAPDTQYF. The CDR3 DNA is TGTGCCAGCAGCTTAGGGGGAGGGGCACCAGATACGCAGTATTTT. V usage is TRBV7-2 and J usage is TRBJ2-3; TRBD2 matches 7 bases. The V segment lost 1 base and the J segment 4 bases; nucleotides outside the gene matches: 5. The CDR3 extends over 15 amino acids. Germline-derived CDR1 and CDR2 are SGHTA and FQGNSA.